This TCR beta chain comes out of a study of T cells in Graves' hyperthyroidism and ophthalmopathy. Patients having uncontrolled infection, another autoimmune disease, pregnancy or lactation were not included. V dropped 4 bases and J dropped 5 bases, with 7 bases sitting between them. The CDR3 totals 12 residues. TCR beta CDR3 regions were amplified from RNA. First-round RT-PCR with HTBI primers amplified the TCR CDR3 region. Each CDR3 protein gets one entry after TCRdb re-called the multiplex PCR reads with MiXCR. The sample records 300,000 to 450,000 distinct CDR3 sequences, 20% to 25% being singletons. This clonotype has only one observation.

The TCR originated in a man aged 45-65 years with Graves' hyperthyroidism. Sequencing was performed on blood. The rearrangement links TRBV12-3 or TRBV12-4 to TRBJ2-3; D is uncertain. CDR3 sequence reads: CASSWWQDTQYF. The CDR3 nucleotides read TGTGCCAGCAGTTGGTGGCAAGATACGCAGTATTTT.